This T cell receptor (beta chain) was found in a study of OX40 agonist ivuxolimab in advanced cancers. Study-level information: Patients in dose escalation had liver, melanoma, kidney or head and neck cancers.

Data came from immunoSEQ multiplex PCR; TCRdb stores just in-frame clones and leaves some out. The sample carries about 6,700 clones, about 94% recorded once. The germline CDR1 and CDR2 sequences are SGDLS and YYNGEE. V lost 3 bases and J lost 0, with 28 bases in between. The CDR3 is 22 amino acids. The material sequenced was CD4+ or CD8+ T cells sorted from blood, taken in a trial of the OX40 agonist ivuxolimab. This TCR came from an adult with an advanced solid tumor such as melanoma, head and neck, liver or kidney cancer. V gene TRBV9 combines with J gene TRBJ2-6; TRBD1 is a possible D gene (7 bases). CDR3 sequence reads: CASSGAGTAEGYRGSGANVLTF. CDR3 in DNA: TGTGCCAGCAGCGGGGCCGGGACTGCGGAGGGGTACAGGGGCTCTGGGGCCAACGTCCTGACTTTC. Variable domain in full (rest from reference TRBV9 and TRBJ2-6): DSGVTQTPKHLITATGQRVTLRCSPRSGDLSVYWYQQSLDQGLQFLIQYYNGEERAKGNILERFSAQQFPDLHSELNLSSLELGDSALYFCASSGAGTAEGYRGSGANVLTFGAGSRLTVL.